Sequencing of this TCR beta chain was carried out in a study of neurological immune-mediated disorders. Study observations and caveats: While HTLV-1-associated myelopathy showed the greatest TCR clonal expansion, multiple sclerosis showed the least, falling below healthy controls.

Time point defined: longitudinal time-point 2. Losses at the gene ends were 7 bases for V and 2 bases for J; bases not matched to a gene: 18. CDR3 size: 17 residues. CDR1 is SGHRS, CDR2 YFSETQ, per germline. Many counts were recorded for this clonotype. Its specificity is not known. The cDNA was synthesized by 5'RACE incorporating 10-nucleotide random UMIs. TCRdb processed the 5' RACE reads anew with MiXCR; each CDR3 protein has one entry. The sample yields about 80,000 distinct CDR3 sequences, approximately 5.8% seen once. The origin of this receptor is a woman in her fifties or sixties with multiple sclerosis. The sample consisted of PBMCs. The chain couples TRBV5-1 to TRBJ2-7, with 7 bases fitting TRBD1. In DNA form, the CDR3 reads TGCGCCAGCGGGGAACCGTCGGGACAGCGAACGGCCTACGAGCAGTACTTC. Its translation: CASGEPSGQRTAYEQYF. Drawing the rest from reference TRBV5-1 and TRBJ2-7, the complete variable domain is KAGVTQTPRYLIKTRGQQVTLSCSPISGHRSVSWYQQTPGQGLQFLFEYFSETQRNKGNFPGRFSGRQFSNSRSEMNVSTLELGDSALYLCASGEPSGQRTAYEQYFGPGTRLTVT.